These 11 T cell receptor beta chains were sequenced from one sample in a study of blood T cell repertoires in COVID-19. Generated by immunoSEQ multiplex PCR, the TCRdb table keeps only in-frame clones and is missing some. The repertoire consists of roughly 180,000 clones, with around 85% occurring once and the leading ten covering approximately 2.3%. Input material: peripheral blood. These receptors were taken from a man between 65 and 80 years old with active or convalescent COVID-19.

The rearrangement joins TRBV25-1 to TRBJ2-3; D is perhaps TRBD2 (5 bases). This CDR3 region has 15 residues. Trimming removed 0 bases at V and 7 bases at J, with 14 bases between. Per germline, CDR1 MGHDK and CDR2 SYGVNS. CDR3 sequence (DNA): TGTGCCAGCAGTGAATATATGGGAGAACTGAATACGCAGTATTTT. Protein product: CASSEYMGELNTQYF.

The CDR3 DNA sequence: TGTGCCAGCAGCTTAGGAGCGGGAGTGATCAATGAGCAGTTCTTC. The encoded protein is CASSLGAGVINEQFF. V usage is TRBV7-9 and J usage is TRBJ2-1; 8 nucleotides match TRBD2. V was clipped by 1 base and J by 6 bases; unmatched bases: 5. This CDR3 contains 15 residues. CDR1 is SEHNR, CDR2 FQNEAQ, per germline (reference sequence).

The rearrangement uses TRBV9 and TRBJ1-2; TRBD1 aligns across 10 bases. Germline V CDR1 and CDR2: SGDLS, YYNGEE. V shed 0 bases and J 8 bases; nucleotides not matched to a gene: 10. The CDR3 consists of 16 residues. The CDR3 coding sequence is TGTGCCAGCAGCGTAGCTACGGGACAGGGGTCTGGAGGCTACACCTTC. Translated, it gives CASSVATGQGSGGYTF.

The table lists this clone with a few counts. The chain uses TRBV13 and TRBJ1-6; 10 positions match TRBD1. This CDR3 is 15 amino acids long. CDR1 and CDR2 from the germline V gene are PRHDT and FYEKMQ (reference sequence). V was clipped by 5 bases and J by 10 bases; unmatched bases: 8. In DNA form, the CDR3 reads TGTGCCAGCAGCAGCTTCGACAGGGGGCAATCACCCCTCCACTTT. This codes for CASSSFDRGQSPLHF.

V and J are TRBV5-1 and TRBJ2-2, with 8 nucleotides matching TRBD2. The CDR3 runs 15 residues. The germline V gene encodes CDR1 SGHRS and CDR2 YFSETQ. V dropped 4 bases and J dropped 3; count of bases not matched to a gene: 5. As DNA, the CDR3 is TGCGCCAGCAGCGCGGGACTAGTGGACACCGGGGAGCTGTTTTTT. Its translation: CASSAGLVDTGELFF.

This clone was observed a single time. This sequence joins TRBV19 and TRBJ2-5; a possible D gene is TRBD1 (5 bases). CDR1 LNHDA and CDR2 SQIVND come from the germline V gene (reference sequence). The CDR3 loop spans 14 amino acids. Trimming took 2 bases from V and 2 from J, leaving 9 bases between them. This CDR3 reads CASSIQGKQETQYF. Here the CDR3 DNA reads TGTGCCAGTAGTATACAGGGAAAACAAGAGACCCAGTACTTC.

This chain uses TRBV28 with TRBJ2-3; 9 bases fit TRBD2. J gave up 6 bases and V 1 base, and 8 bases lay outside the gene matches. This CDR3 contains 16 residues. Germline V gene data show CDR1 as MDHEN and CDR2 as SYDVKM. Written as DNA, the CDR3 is TGTGCCAGCAGTTTATCCAGCGGGGGGATATTGGATACGCAGTATTTT. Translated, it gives CASSLSSGGILDTQYF.

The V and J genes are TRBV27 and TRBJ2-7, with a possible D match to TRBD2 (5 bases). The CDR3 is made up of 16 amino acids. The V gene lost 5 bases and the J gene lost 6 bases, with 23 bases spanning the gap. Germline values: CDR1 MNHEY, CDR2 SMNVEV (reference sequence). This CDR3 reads CASSRVAGDPFTEQYF. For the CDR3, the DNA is TGTGCCAGCAGTCGAGTGGCGGGCGATCCATTTACCGAGCAGTACTTC.

CDR3 in DNA: TGTGCCAGCTCACCACCAGCAGGGGCCAACGTCCTGACTTTC. This encodes CASSPPAGANVLTF. The V call is TRBV18, the J call TRBJ2-6; unclear D gene. The CDR3 totals 14 residues. Germline assignment: CDR1 KGHSH and CDR2 LQKENI. The V and J ends lost 0 bases and 4 bases respectively, with 4 bases between them.

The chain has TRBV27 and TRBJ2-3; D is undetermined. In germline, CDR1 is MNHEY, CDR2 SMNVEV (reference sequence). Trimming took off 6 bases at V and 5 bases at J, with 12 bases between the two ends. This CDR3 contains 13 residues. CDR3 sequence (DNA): TGTGCCAGCAGCCTACCGATGATAGATACGCAGTATTTT. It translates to CASSLPMIDTQYF.

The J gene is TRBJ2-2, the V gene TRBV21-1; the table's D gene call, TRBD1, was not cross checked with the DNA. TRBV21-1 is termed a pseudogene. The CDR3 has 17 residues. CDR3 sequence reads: CASSKDEGTVPTGELFF. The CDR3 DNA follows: TGTGCCAGCAGCAAAGACGAAGGGACAGTTCCCACCGGGGAGCTGTTTTTT.